This T cell receptor beta chain appears in the sequencing data of a study of blood T cell repertoires in COVID-19. Study background: Samples of COVID-19 (acute and convalescent) were obtained from the United States, Italy and Spain.

The count of this clone is one. Participant ages covered about 18 to 95 years across around 22 US areas. Original analysis: Quantification of nucleated cells was approximated via reference gene primer amplification. Repertoires were generated with immunoSEQ multiplex PCR, while TCRdb's copy carries only in-frame clones and drops some. For V, J and clone size, that table is used; D and trimming come from the DNA. This table holds under 250,000 clones, 83% found once. Per germline, CDR1 SGHDN and CDR2 FVKESK. Trimming removed 1 base from V and 0 bases from J; junction bases left unmatched: 1. This CDR3 is 16 amino acids long.

The source is a woman aged 40 to 50 who had been exposed to COVID-19. Source material: PBMCs or T cells enriched from blood (not recorded which). The rearrangement joins TRBV14 to TRBJ2-2, with 8 bases fitting TRBD1. CDR3 region: CASSQAGGANTGELFF. CDR3 sequence (DNA): TGTGCCAGCAGCCAAGCAGGGGGCGCGAACACCGGGGAGCTGTTTTTT.